This T cell receptor beta chain appears in the sequencing data of a study of T cell responses to AZD1222 COVID-19 vaccine. The table came from immunoSEQ multiplex PCR; TCRdb's copy has only in-frame clones and leaves some out. This repertoire shows around 83,000 clones, more than 70% found once; its top ten account for over 8%. Only one count was recorded for this clone. There are 15 residues in the CDR3. V dropped 3 bases and J dropped 4 bases, with 13 bases sitting between them. The germline V gene encodes CDR1 DFQATT and CDR2 SNEGSKA (reference sequence). The chain combines TRBV20-1 with TRBJ1-6; D is undetermined. The receptor's source is an adult in good health. The material sequenced was peripheral blood, taken on day 0 of AZD1222 vaccination. CDR3 sequence: CSASGLGLYNSPLHF. CDR3 in DNA: TGCAGTGCTAGTGGCCTTGGACTTTATAATTCACCCCTCCACTTT.